This section outlines one T cell receptor beta chain sequence together with its context. What it recognizes is unknown. This sample stems from a study of T cell responses to AZD1222 COVID-19 vaccine. Trimming removed 2 bases from V and 6 bases from J, with 16 bases in between. Germline V gene data show CDR1 as KGHSH and CDR2 as LQKENI. This CDR3 has 16 residues. Whole-study results and caveats: Just a handful of AZD1222 recipients tested seropositive at baseline. Donors were largely white British and mainly female; clonal diversity was possibly underestimated.

The protocol was immunoSEQ multiplex PCR, while the TCRdb copy is restricted to in-frame clones and leaves out a portion. Of 120,000 or so clones detected, about 90% appear once; the ten largest clones hold over 6%. The origin of this receptor is an adult in good health. The rearrangement links TRBV18 to TRBJ2-2, with D possibly being TRBD2 (6 bases). The sample in question was peripheral blood, obtained on day 0 of AZD1222 vaccination. CDR3: CASSPGLGLWPGELFF. As DNA, the CDR3 is TGTGCCAGCTCACCAGGTCTGGGACTGTGGCCCGGGGAGCTGTTTTTT.